This TCR beta chain was sequenced in a study of CD8+CD57+ T cells in acquired aplastic anemia. Genomic DNA, serving as template, underwent TCR beta VDJ and CDR3 profiling. From the reads, TCRdb called clonotypes with MiXCR, one entry per CDR3 protein. This sample yields about 17,000 distinct CDR3 sequences, of which roughly 37% are seen a single time; roughly 85% belongs to the top ten. Sequencing involved patients with CD8+CD57+ cell expansion previously shown by flow cytometry. Sequence data were also generated for CD8+CD57+ effector memory cells from about 15% of the 12 patients. This clonotype turned up a few times. Its target is not known. Study outcomes and limitations: Patients were compared with controls for CD8+ Simpson's diversity, and no significant difference emerged. CD8+CD57+ cells in patients trailed total CD4+ and CD8+ pools in diversity.

V gave up 5 bases and J gave up 7 bases, with 15 bases separating them. This CDR3 contains 15 residues. CDR1 is SGHVS, CDR2 FQNEAQ, per germline. The material sequenced was CD8+CD57+ T cells sorted from PBMCs. Subset described: bead-enriched CD8+CD57+ effector memory T cells from SAA patients. This sequence originates from a human donor with aplastic anemia. The chain uses TRBV7-8 and TRBJ1-6, with unresolved D. In nucleotides, the CDR3 is TGTGCCAGCAGCCAGCCCGGGCAGAGGAATTCACCCCTCCACTTT. It encodes CASSQPGQRNSPLHF.